This TCR beta chain was recovered during a study of cytomegalovirus exposure and HLA in healthy donors. Study-level findings and limits: Immune exposure information comprised only CMV serostatus. Generally TCR sequences proved uncommon, though certain public TCRs appeared in numerous donors.

To note about this clone: Antigen unknown.

PCR employed 60 Vbeta and 13 Jbeta primers. The repertoire was sequenced with immunoSEQ multiplex PCR; TCRdb's copy has only in-frame clones and lacks some. The table has around 150,000 clones, over 60% seen once. Sequenced sample: PBMCs. The sequence was collected from a man aged 40-49 years in good health and CMV-seronegative.

CDR3 region: CASTLLAFDNEQFF. The CDR3 DNA is TGTGCCAGCACCCTACTAGCGTTTGACAATGAGCAGTTCTTC. The V and J genes are TRBV6-1 and TRBJ2-1; 7 nucleotides match TRBD2. Germline values: CDR1 MNHNS, CDR2 SASEGT. CDR3 length equals 14 residues. The ends lost 7 bases at V and 5 bases at J; junction bases unmatched: 8.